This TCR beta chain was observed in a study of T cells in Graves' hyperthyroidism and ophthalmopathy. Amplification targeted TCR beta CDR3 regions from RNA transcripts. Initially, a first-round RT-PCR of the TCR CDR3 employed the HTBI primer set. TCRdb independently ran MiXCR on the multiplex PCR reads; one entry per CDR3 protein. The top ten clones hold approximately 7.2% of a sample with approximately 700,000 distinct CDR3 sequences, about 45% of them seen once. Note on this clonotype: Its antigen is unidentified.

Findings and limits, study-wide: From stable hyperthyroidism, ophthalmopathy was set apart by a 13 V-J model. The majority of expanded thyroid clonotypes above 0.001 also appeared in blood.

The sequenced material came from peripheral blood or thyroid tissue (not recorded which). This clonotype was sampled from an adult man with Graves' disease, either hyperthyroidism or ophthalmopathy (not recorded which).

CDR3 nucleotides: TGTGCCTGGGACCTCGAGTTGGAAGCTTTCTTT. Its translation is CAWDLELEAFF. The rearrangement uses TRBV30 and TRBJ1-1; D unclear. The V gene's germline CDR1 is GTSNPN and CDR2 SVGIG (reference sequence). The CDR3 has 11 amino acids. Trimming left V 5 bases short and J 8 bases short, with 12 bases between. The full variable domain, completed using reference TRBV30 and TRBJ1-1, is SQTIHQWPATLVQPVGSPLSLECTVEGTSNPNLYWYRQAAGRGLQLLFYSVGIGQISSEVPQNLSASRPQDRQFILSSKKLLLSDSGFYLCAWDLELEAFFGQGTRLTVV.